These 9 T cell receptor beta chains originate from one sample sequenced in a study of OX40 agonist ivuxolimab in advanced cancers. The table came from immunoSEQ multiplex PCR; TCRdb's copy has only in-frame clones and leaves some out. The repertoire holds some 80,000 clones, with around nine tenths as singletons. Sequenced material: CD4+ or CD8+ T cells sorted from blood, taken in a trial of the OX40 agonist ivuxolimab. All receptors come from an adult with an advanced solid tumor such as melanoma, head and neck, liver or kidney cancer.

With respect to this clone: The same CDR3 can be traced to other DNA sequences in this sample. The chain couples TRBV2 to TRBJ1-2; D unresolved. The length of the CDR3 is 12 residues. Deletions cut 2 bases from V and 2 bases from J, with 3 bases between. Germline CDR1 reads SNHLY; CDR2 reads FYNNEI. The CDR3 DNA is TGTGCCAGCAGTGAAAGGAACTATGGCTACACCTTC. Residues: CASSERNYGYTF.

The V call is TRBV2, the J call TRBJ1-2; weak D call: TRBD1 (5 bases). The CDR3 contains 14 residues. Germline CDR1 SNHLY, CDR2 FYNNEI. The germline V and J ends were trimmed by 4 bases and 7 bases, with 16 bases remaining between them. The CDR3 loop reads CASSVDSQIGGYTF. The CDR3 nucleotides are TGTGCCAGCAGTGTTGACAGCCAGATCGGTGGCTACACCTTC.

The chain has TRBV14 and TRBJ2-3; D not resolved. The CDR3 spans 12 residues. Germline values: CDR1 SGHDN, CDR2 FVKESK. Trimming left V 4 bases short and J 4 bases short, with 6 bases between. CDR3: CASSRSADTQYF. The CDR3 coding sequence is TGTGCCAGCAGCCGGAGTGCAGATACGCAGTATTTT.

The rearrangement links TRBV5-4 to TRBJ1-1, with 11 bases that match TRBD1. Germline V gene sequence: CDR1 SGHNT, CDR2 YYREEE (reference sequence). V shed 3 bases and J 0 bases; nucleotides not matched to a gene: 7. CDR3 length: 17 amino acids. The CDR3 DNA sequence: TGTGCCAGCAGCTCCGGACAGGGGGCGCGGATGAACACTGAAGCTTTCTTT. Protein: CASSSGQGARMNTEAFF.

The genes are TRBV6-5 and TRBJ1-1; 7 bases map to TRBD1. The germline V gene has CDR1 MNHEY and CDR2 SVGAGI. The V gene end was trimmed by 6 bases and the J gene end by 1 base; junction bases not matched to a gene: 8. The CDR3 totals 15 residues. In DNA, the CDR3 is TGTGCCAGCAGGAGTTTCGGGACAGCGAACACTGAAGCTTTCTTT. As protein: CASRSFGTANTEAFF.

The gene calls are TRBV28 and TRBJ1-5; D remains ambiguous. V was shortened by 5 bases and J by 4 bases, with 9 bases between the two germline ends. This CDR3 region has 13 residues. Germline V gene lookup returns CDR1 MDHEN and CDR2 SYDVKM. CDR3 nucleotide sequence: TGTGCCAGCAGTCCCAGTCAAAATCAGCCCCAGCATTTT. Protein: CASSPSQNQPQHF.

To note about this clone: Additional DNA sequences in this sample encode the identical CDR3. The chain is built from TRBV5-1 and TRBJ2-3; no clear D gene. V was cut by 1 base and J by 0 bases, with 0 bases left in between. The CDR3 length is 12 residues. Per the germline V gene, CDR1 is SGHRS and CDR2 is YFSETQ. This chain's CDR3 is CASSLSTDTQYF. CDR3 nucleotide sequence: TGCGCCAGCAGCTTGAGCACAGATACGCAGTATTTT.

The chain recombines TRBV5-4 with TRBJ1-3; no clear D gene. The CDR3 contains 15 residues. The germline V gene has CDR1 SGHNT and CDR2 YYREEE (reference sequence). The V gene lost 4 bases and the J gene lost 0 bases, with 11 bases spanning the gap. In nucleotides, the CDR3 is TGTGCCAGCAGCCTGGGGAGCAGCTCTGGAAACACCATATATTTT. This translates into CASSLGSSSGNTIYF.

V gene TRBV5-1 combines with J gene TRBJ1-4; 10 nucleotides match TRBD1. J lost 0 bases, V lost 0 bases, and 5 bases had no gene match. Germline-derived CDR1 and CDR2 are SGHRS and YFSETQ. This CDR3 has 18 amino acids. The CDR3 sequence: CASSLGLGQGATNEKLFF. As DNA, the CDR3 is TGCGCCAGCAGCTTGGGACTTGGACAGGGGGCAACTAATGAAAAACTGTTTTTT. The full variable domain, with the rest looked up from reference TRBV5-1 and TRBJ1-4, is KAGVTQTPRYLIKTRGQQVTLSCSPISGHRSVSWYQQTPGQGLQFLFEYFSETQRNKGNFPGRFSGRQFSNSRSEMNVSTLELGDSALYLCASSLGLGQGATNEKLFFGSGTQLSVL.